This T cell receptor beta chain was documented in a study of T-cell reconstitution after alpha-beta-depleted transplantation in children. Findings of the study overall: Reportedly, roughly two months post-transplant, alpha-beta T cells arose from several hundred expanded graft clones. One year after transplant, T-cell counts and diversity came mostly from newly produced T cells.

Researchers prepared the TCRbeta library using unique molecular identifiers, the study reports. TCRdb used MiXCR to reprocess the PCR reads, holding one entry per CDR3 protein. The sample lists approximately 520,000 distinct CDR3 sequences, about an eighth occurring once. This clonotype showed up many times. Its specificity is unknown. Germline CDR1 is SGHRS and CDR2 is YFSETQ. Unmatched junction bases numbered 8, after V lost 1 base and J lost 4 bases. The CDR3 has 15 residues. This sequence was found in a female patient aged 2-9 years who had a stem cell transplant for aplastic anemia, so the T cells may come from the graft donor. The sample consisted of PBMCs, mostly from graft donor cells, taken 180 days after TCRalphabeta/CD19-depleted stem cell transplant. The chain joins TRBV5-1 to TRBJ2-7; TRBD1 agrees at 7 bases. CDR3 sequence: CASSLNPGTAYEQYF. The CDR3 DNA follows: TGCGCCAGCAGCTTGAATCCCGGGACAGCATACGAGCAGTACTTC.